One and the same sample provided the 2 T cell receptor beta chains below, sequenced in a study of control samples from healthy donors and cancer patients. Sequencing used immunoSEQ multiplex PCR; TCRdb keeps in-frame clones, though not all of them. The sample data list some 190,000 clones. The sample was blood. These receptors came from a woman in her 30s in good health.

The chain employs TRBV2 and TRBJ1-1; D is perhaps TRBD1 (5 bases). Germline CDR1 is SNHLY and CDR2 is FYNNEI. The CDR3 spans 17 residues. Trimming stripped 3 bases from V and 7 bases from J, with 24 bases between. The CDR3 protein is CASSDKRDTGGKNEAFF. The CDR3 nucleotides read TGTGCCAGCAGTGATAAAAGGGATACGGGGGGAAAGAATGAAGCTTTCTTT. Complete variable domain (other parts from reference TRBV2 and TRBJ1-1): EPEVTQTPSHQVTQMGQEVILRCVPISNHLYFYWYRQILGQKVEFLVSFYNNEISEKSEIFDDQFSVERPDGSNFTLKIRSTKLEDSAMYFCASSDKRDTGGKNEAFFGQGTRLTVV.

The chain is built from TRBV19 and TRBJ2-2; no reliable D call. CDR1 and CDR2 from the germline V gene are LNHDA and SQIVND (reference sequence). The CDR3 has 13 amino acids. With 5 bases removed from V and 2 bases from J, the gap between germline ends came to 6 bases. CDR3 coding DNA: TGTGCCAGTAGTCCGATAAACACCGGGGAGCTGTTTTTT. This translates into CASSPINTGELFF.